This TCR beta chain was recovered during a study of shared clonotypes between healthy human individuals. Study-wide results and limits: Against clonotypes common to all four donors, non-shared ones had lower generation probabilities.

Data came from immunoSEQ multiplex PCR; TCRdb stores just in-frame clones and leaves some out. The data hold about 1 million clones, with about 80% observed a single time. The CDR3 extends over 16 amino acids. Germline V lookup: CDR1 MNHNS, CDR2 SASEGT. The germline V and J ends were trimmed by 4 bases and 3 bases, with 16 bases remaining between them. For this clone: Antigen specificity is unknown.

This sequence joins TRBV6-1 and TRBJ2-4; the D call may be TRBD1 or TRBD2 (5 bases each). The source of this sequence is a man aged 18-30 years in good health. The sample was memory CD4+ T cells sorted from blood. Subset: CD45RA-negative fraction. In nucleotides, the CDR3 is TGTGCCAGCAGTGCCTGGTTCCCGGGGCGCAAAAACATTCAGTACTTC. Its translation: CASSAWFPGRKNIQYF.